These 29 T cell receptor beta chains originate from one sample sequenced in a study of metastatic and nonmetastatic thyroid tumors. Prior to thyroid surgery, none of the patients had received any treatment. TCRdb reprocessed the PCR reads via MiXCR. The sample includes fewer than 25,000 clones, under 25% seen only once; the top ten take 70% to 75%. The sample taken for sequencing was blood. The receptors shown here come from a male donor with papillary thyroid cancer or a benign thyroid nodule (not recorded which). Some clones in this sample may be carry-over from other donors' samples.

This clone was seen only a few times. The chain uses TRBV12-3 or TRBV12-4 and TRBJ1-2; D is unresolved. The CDR3 totals 12 residues. V was clipped by 7 bases and J by 4 bases, with 10 bases between them. The CDR3 nucleotides are TGTGCCAGCAAGCTATCGGTCTATGGCTACACCTTC. This gives the protein CASKLSVYGYTF.

CDR3 sequence: CASSPLAGGYEQYF. For the CDR3, the DNA is TGTGCCAGCAGCCCGCTAGCGGGAGGGTACGAGCAGTACTTC. The V call is TRBV7-2, the J call TRBJ2-7; 12 positions match TRBD2. Germline assignment: CDR1 SGHTA and CDR2 FQGNSA. With 5 bases clipped from V and 4 bases from J, the junction kept 3 bases outside the gene matches. This CDR3 has 14 amino acids.

By sample share, this clone is medium-sized. Other DNA sequences of this sample code for an identical CDR3. J is TRBJ2-1 and V is TRBV6-1; TRBD2 matches at 9 bases. With 3 bases clipped from V and 4 bases from J, the junction kept 1 base outside the gene matches. The CDR3 covers 14 residues. Looked up from germline, CDR1 is MNHNS and CDR2 is SASEGT. The CDR3 bases are TGTGCCAGCAGTGAGGCGGGAGGGTACAATGAGCAGTTCTTC. Translation gives CASSEAGGYNEQFF.

This chain links TRBV2 with TRBJ2-2, with TRBD1 identical over 9 bases. The V segment lost 4 bases and the J segment 6 bases; nucleotides outside the gene matches: 3. Germline CDR1 and CDR2: SNHLY and FYNNEI. The CDR3 has 14 amino acids. The CDR3, as DNA: TGTGCCAGCAGTGGACGGACAGGGGCCGGGGAGCTGTTTTTT. Translating it yields CASSGRTGAGELFF.

This clone was picked up many times. V usage is TRBV6-6 and J usage is TRBJ2-1, with 13 bases matching TRBD2. This CDR3 contains 19 residues. Trimming cost V 6 bases and J 6 bases; bases outside gene matches: 17. Germline-derived CDR1 and CDR2 are MNHNY and SVGAGI (reference sequence). The CDR3 DNA sequence: TGTGCCAGCAGGTCCTTTGGACTAGCGGGAGTAGGTATCAGCAATGAGCAGTTCTTC. As protein: CASRSFGLAGVGISNEQFF.

By share of the sample, this clone is medium-sized. The chain combines TRBV12-3 or TRBV12-4 with TRBJ1-2, with 8 bases fitting TRBD1. With 3 bases clipped from V and 7 bases from J, the junction kept 4 bases outside the gene matches. The CDR3 extends over 13 amino acids. The CDR3 DNA follows: TGTGCCAGCAGTTTGGGACAGGCAGGTGGCTACACCTTC. Its translation: CASSLGQAGGYTF.

The sample holds a few counts of this clone. A much larger clonotype is one base distant, so this may be a read error. Other nucleotide sequences from this sample produce the same CDR3. The V gene is TRBV2, the J gene TRBJ1-4, with 7 nucleotides matching TRBD1. The CDR3 sequence is 14 residues long. Germline V gene data show CDR1 as SNHLY and CDR2 as FYNNEI. For the CDR3, the DNA is TGTGCTAACGGACAGGACTCAACTAATGAAAAACTGTTTTTT. Translating gives CANGQDSTNEKLFF.

The chain links TRBV6-5 to TRBJ1-6; D remains unclear. Germline V lookup: CDR1 MNHEY, CDR2 SVGAGI. The length of the CDR3 is 14 residues. The V and J ends lost 0 bases and 7 bases respectively, with 7 bases between them. CDR3 DNA: TGTGCCAGCAGTTACTCGATAGGGAATTCACCCCTCCACTTT. It yields the protein CASSYSIGNSPLHF.

The chain combines TRBV13 with TRBJ2-1, with TRBD1 matching 9 bases. This CDR3 comprises 13 residues. Germline V gene lookup returns CDR1 PRHDT and CDR2 FYEKMQ (reference sequence). Trimming removed 6 bases from V and 9 bases from J; junction bases left unmatched: 6. The CDR3 region has the DNA TGTGCCAGCAGGTATACAGGGGGCGGTGAGCAGTTCTTC. This encodes CASRYTGGGEQFF. Together with reference TRBV13 and TRBJ2-1, the CDR3 gives the full variable domain: AAGVIQSPRHLIKEKRETATLKCYPIPRHDTVYWYQQGPGQDPQFLISFYEKMQSDKGSIPDRFSAQQFSDYHSELNMSSLELGDSALYFCASRYTGGGEQFFGPGTRLTVL.

This clone came up many times. This chain links TRBV24-1 with TRBJ1-4, with 7 bases matching TRBD1. Germline CDR1 is KGHDR and CDR2 is SFDVKD. Unmatched junction bases numbered 5, after V lost 7 bases and J lost 7 bases. This CDR3 spans 13 amino acids. The CDR3 protein is CATSPGGGEKLFF. The CDR3 nucleotides read TGTGCCACCAGCCCAGGGGGAGGTGAAAAACTGTTTTTT.

There are many counts of this clone. The chain is built from TRBV28 and TRBJ2-7; 9 bases agree with TRBD2. CDR1 and CDR2 (germline): MDHEN, SYDVKM. The CDR3 totals 18 residues. Unmatched junction bases numbered 13, after V lost 1 base and J lost 3 bases. CDR3 sequence: CASSLYPTGRTSDYEQYF. The CDR3 DNA sequence: TGTGCCAGCAGTTTATACCCCACAGGGAGGACTAGCGACTACGAGCAGTACTTC. Full variable domain (remainder filled in from reference TRBV28 and TRBJ2-7): DVKVTQSSRYLVKRTGEKVFLECVQDMDHENMFWYRQDPGLGLRLIYFSYDVKMKEKGDIPEGYSVSREKKERFSLILESASTNQTSMYLCASSLYPTGRTSDYEQYFGPGTRLTVT.

This clone has at least ten counts. The V call is TRBV20-1, the J call TRBJ2-1; 16 positions agree with TRBD2. J was trimmed by 9 bases and V by 0 bases; bases with no gene match: 2. The CDR3 runs to 15 residues. Germline loops: CDR1 DFQATT, CDR2 SNEGSKA (reference sequence). CDR3 loop: CSAREGTSGRAEQFF. As DNA, the CDR3 is TGCAGTGCTAGAGAGGGGACTAGCGGGAGGGCTGAGCAGTTCTTC.

V usage is TRBV13 and J usage is TRBJ2-1; TRBD1 agrees at 8 bases. Per the germline V gene, CDR1 is PRHDT and CDR2 is FYEKMQ (reference sequence). The J segment lost 7 bases and the V segment lost 3 bases, leaving 8 bases of the junction unmatched. This CDR3 contains 15 residues. CDR3 in amino acids: CASSLRRQGRNEQFF. CDR3 sequence (DNA): TGTGCCAGCAGCTTGAGAAGACAGGGGAGGAATGAGCAGTTCTTC.

The sample holds one count of this clone. Compared with germline, one end of the junction differs, possibly owing to a read error. This chain links TRBV18 with TRBJ1-2; 7 positions match TRBD1. Germline loops: CDR1 KGHSH, CDR2 LQKENI. CDR3 length: 13 amino acids. CDR3 in amino acids: CGSSPKGQPPYTF. As DNA, the CDR3 is TGTGGCAGCTCACCAAAGGGACAGCCACCCTACACCTTC. The full variable domain, rest sourced from reference TRBV18 and TRBJ1-2, is NAGVMQNPRHLVRRRGQEARLRCSPMKGHSHVYWYRQLPEEGLKFMVYLQKENIIDESGMPKERFSAEFPKEGPSILRIQQVVRGDSAAYFCGSSPKGQPPYTFGSGTRLTVV.

This clone was counted ten times or more. The V call is TRBV20-1, the J call TRBJ2-1, with a weak D call TRBD2 (5 bases). Trimming left V 0 bases short and J 4 bases short, with 10 bases between. The V gene's germline CDR1 is DFQATT and CDR2 SNEGSKA (reference sequence). The CDR3 runs 14 residues. CDR3 DNA sequence: TGCAGTGCTAGAGAGAACGGGGATTACAATGAGCAGTTCTTC. This translates into CSARENGDYNEQFF.

This clone turned up a few times. Likely a read error: the CDR3 ends without its conserved phenylalanine or tryptophan. The CDR3 bases are TGTGTCAGCAGTTTACCGGGACTAGCGGGAGTCGAGCAGTACCTC. This translates into CVSSLPGLAGVEQYL. The J gene is TRBJ2-7, the V gene TRBV28, with 14 bases matching TRBD2. CDR1 and CDR2 (germline): MDHEN, SYDVKM. The CDR3 loop spans 15 amino acids.

As regards this clone: A much larger clone differs by one base, so this may be a read error. The J gene is TRBJ2-1, the V gene TRBV20-1, with TRBD2 matching 10 bases. V lost 3 bases and J lost 7; bases outside the gene matches: 12. The CDR3 has 16 residues. In germline, CDR1 is DFQATT, CDR2 SNEGSKA (reference sequence). In DNA form, the CDR3 reads TGCAGTGCTAGCCACTTCGATAGCGGGAGGAGAAATGAGCAGTTCTTC. This encodes CSASHFDSGRRNEQFF.

This clone was counted between two and nine times. V is TRBV2 and J is TRBJ1-1; weak D call: TRBD1 (5 bases). The CDR3 has 14 residues. V was cut by 4 bases and J by 3 bases, with 12 bases left in between. Germline V gives CDR1 SNHLY, CDR2 FYNNEI. The CDR3 loop is CASSAMTAYTEAFF. CDR3 DNA sequence: TGTGCCAGCAGTGCTATGACAGCGTACACTGAAGCTTTCTTT.

The CDR3 DNA follows: TGTGCCAGCAGTTACTCGGGCCTGTCTGGGGGCAGAGGAAACACCATATATTTT. Protein sequence: CASSYSGLSGGRGNTIYF. This chain connects TRBV6-5 to TRBJ1-3, with D possibly matching TRBD1 (6 bases). Per the germline V gene, CDR1 is MNHEY and CDR2 is SVGAGI. V was clipped by 0 bases and J by 4 bases, with 19 bases between them. The CDR3 is made up of 18 amino acids.

This clone has ten or more counts. The V call is TRBV28, the J call TRBJ1-2; D is perhaps TRBD1 (5 bases). V lost 4 bases and J lost 4, with 13 bases in between. There are 14 residues in the CDR3. Germline CDR1 and CDR2: MDHEN and SYDVKM. CDR3 in DNA: TGTGCCAGCAGTTCCCCAGGGTTCGGCTATGGCTACACCTTC. Residues: CASSSPGFGYGYTF.

This CDR3 reads CASSPPDSSYNSPLHF. As DNA, the CDR3 is TGTGCCAGCAGTCCGCCCGACAGCTCCTATAATTCACCCCTCCACTTT. V gene TRBV28 combines with J gene TRBJ1-6; a weak D match, TRBD1 (5 bases). The CDR3 is made up of 16 amino acids. Trimming left V 5 bases short and J 0 bases short, with 11 bases between. Germline V gene sequence: CDR1 MDHEN, CDR2 SYDVKM.

Notes on this clone: A much larger clone lies a single base off, so this may be a read error. This chain connects TRBV20-1 to TRBJ1-5, with TRBD1 as a possible D gene (5 bases). Trimming left V 6 bases short and J 12 bases short, with 18 bases between. The CDR3 sequence is 12 residues long. Germline V gives CDR1 DFQATT, CDR2 SNEGSKA (reference sequence). The CDR3 DNA reads TGCAGTGCCCAAGACAGTTTTGGACACCAGCATTTT. It translates to CSAQDSFGHQHF.

This clone was seen at least ten times. The genes are TRBV28 and TRBJ1-4; D is unresolved. Germline V CDR1 and CDR2: MDHEN, SYDVKM. V dropped 10 bases and J dropped 5 bases, with 5 bases sitting between them. The CDR3 covers 10 residues. The CDR3 here is CATQNEKLFF. In DNA form, the CDR3 reads TGTGCCACCCAAAATGAAAAACTGTTTTTT.

The table lists this clone with many counts. The chain employs TRBV11-2 and TRBJ1-1, with D uncertain. The CDR3 runs to 16 residues. Trimming left V 0 bases short and J 2 bases short, with 13 bases between. Germline assignment: CDR1 SGHAT and CDR2 FQNNGV. CDR3 DNA: TGTGCCAGCAGCTTAGAGTTCGGTTCCAGAAACACTGAAGCTTTCTTT. Translation gives CASSLEFGSRNTEAFF.

This clone came up many times. The DNA for the CDR3 is TGCGCCAGCAGCTACCTCAGGGGAGTCACCGGGGAGCTGTTTTTT. It translates to CASSYLRGVTGELFF. The V gene is TRBV5-1, the J gene TRBJ2-2; possible D gene TRBD1, 6 bases. The CDR3 covers 15 residues. Trimming removed 3 bases from V and 4 bases from J, with 13 bases in between. Germline CDR1 is SGHRS and CDR2 is YFSETQ.

The rearrangement joins TRBV18 to TRBJ1-2; TRBD1 might be the D (6 bases). Germline-derived CDR1 and CDR2 are KGHSH and LQKENI. The CDR3 length is 15 residues. Trimming pared 2 bases from V and 2 bases from J, leaving 12 bases between. The CDR3 reads CASSPIHRVNYGYTF. CDR3 coding DNA: TGTGCCAGCTCACCAATTCACAGGGTCAACTATGGCTACACCTTC.

This clone was seen a few times. The V and J genes are TRBV19 and TRBJ1-2; 9 bases align to TRBD1. Germline trimming cut 4 bases from V and 6 bases from J; bases unmatched to any gene: 3. The CDR3 consists of 13 residues. Germline V gives CDR1 LNHDA, CDR2 SQIVND (reference sequence). This CDR3 is CASSTTGGDGYTF. CDR3 bases: TGTGCCAGTAGTACCACAGGGGGCGATGGCTACACCTTC.

In its sample, this clone was seen a few times. The chain links TRBV6-2 or TRBV6-3 to TRBJ1-1; D might be TRBD1 (6 bases). With 6 bases removed from V and 2 bases from J, the gap between germline ends came to 10 bases. CDR3 length: 13 residues. Germline V gives CDR1 MNHEY, CDR2 SVGEGT. CDR3 sequence reads: CASRQGLNTEAFF. In DNA, the CDR3 is TGTGCCAGCAGACAGGGTTTAAACACTGAAGCTTTCTTT.

The J gene is TRBJ2-7, the V gene TRBV6-5; D gene unclear. V lost 0 bases to trimming and J lost 7 bases, with 13 bases between them. The CDR3 covers 14 residues. Germline V gene lookup returns CDR1 MNHEY and CDR2 SVGAGI. This chain's CDR3 is CASSYSRTAREQYF. The CDR3, as DNA: TGTGCCAGCAGTTACTCGCGCACAGCGCGAGAGCAGTACTTC.